This T cell receptor (beta chain) is from a study of blood T cells in healthy people across ages. This clonotype was recorded at least ten times. The antigen is undetermined. A much larger clone sits a single nucleotide away, making a read error possible. Using a J-beta primer mix together with a sample-barcoded 5' primer, a second PCR was run for roughly 7 to 11 cycles. TCRdb processed the 5' RACE reads anew with MiXCR; each CDR3 protein has one entry. This sample has hundreds of thousands of distinct CDR3 sequences, with roughly two fifths found just once. Whole-study findings and limits: Across samples, TCR beta diversity tracked strongly with naive T cell percentage. It was not known whether donors were CMV positive (a possible confounder of expanded clonotype changes). Per million T cells, TCR beta diversity dropped roughly linearly as age increased.

The CDR3 spans 14 residues. The chain carries TRBV21-1 and TRBJ1-2; TRBD1 is taken as the D call from the table, unchecked against the DNA. TRBV21-1 is tagged as a pseudogene. Sequenced sample: blood. This TCR was sampled from an older woman in good health. In DNA form, the CDR3 reads TGTGCCAGCAGCCGGGGGGGGGTGCTTGATGGCTACACCTTC. This codes for CASSRGGVLDGYTF.